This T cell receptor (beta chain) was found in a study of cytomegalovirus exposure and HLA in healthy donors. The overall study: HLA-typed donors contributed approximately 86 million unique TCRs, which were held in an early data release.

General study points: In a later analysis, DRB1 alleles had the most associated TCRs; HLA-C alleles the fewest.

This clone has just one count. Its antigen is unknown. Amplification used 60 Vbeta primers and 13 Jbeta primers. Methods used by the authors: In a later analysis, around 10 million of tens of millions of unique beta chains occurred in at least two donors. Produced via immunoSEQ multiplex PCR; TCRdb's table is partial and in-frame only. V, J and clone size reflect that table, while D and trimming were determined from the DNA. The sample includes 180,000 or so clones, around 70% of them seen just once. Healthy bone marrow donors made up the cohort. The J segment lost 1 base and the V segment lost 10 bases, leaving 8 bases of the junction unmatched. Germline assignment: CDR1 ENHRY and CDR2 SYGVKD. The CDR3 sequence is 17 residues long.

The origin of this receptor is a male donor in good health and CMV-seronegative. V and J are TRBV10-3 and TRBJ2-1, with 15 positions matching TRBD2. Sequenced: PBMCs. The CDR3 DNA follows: TGTGCCACCAGGACTAGCGGGGGGGCCGCGTCCTACAATGAGCAGTTCTTC. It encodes CATRTSGGAASYNEQFF.